These 10 T cell receptor beta chains originate from one sample sequenced in a study of T-cell reconstitution after alpha-beta-depleted transplantation in children (TCRdb year 2016). The library relied on PCR. Data came from an Illumina HiSeq 2500. To normalize quantification of the TCRbeta repertoire, the TCR libraries were built with molecular barcoding that relied on unique molecular identifiers. The raw public data were reprocessed by TCRdb itself: fastp quality trimming at Q25, MiXCR clonotype calling, in-frame beta chains only. CDR3 protein duplicates are merged, each entry listing the most common genes and DNA. The table for this sample lists about 640,000 distinct CDR3 sequences; 10% to 15% of them were counted only once. The leading ten clones occupy 2.2% of the sample. Taken with the paper, the label for treatment or condition translates to: allogeneic hematopoietic cell transplantation with graft depleted of TCRalphabeta T cells and CD19 B cells.

The material sequenced was PBMCs, mostly from graft donor cells, taken 360 days after TCRalphabeta/CD19-depleted stem cell transplant. Every receptor here comes from a male patient aged 10 to 17 who had a stem cell transplant for acute myeloid leukemia, so the T cells may come from the graft donor.

This clonotype was found a few times. This sequence joins TRBV4-2 and TRBJ2-1; TRBD2 agrees at 13 bases. After removal of 4 bases from V and 7 bases from J, the junction contained 13 bases not matched to a gene. Per germline, CDR1 LGHNA and CDR2 YNFKEQ. The CDR3 sequence is 18 residues long. CDR3 bases: TGTGCCAGCAGCCCAAATCTACTAGCGGGAGGGCCGCGGAATGAGCAGTTCTTC. It yields the protein CASSPNLLAGGPRNEQFF.

V is TRBV10-3 and J is TRBJ2-3; 9 positions match TRBD1. J gave up 5 bases and V 9 bases, and 6 bases lay outside the gene matches. The germline CDR1 and CDR2 sequences are ENHRY and SYGVKD. The CDR3 totals 13 residues. The CDR3 loop is CAINRGREDTQYF. CDR3 in DNA: TGTGCCATTAACAGGGGGCGCGAAGATACGCAGTATTTT.

The table lists this clonotype with many counts. The chain has TRBV20-1 and TRBJ2-7, with 16 bases identical to TRBD2. After removal of 5 bases from V and 7 bases from J, the junction contained 5 bases not matched to a gene. CDR3 length: 14 amino acids. Germline CDR1 and CDR2: DFQATT and SNEGSKA (reference sequence). The CDR3 loop reads CSAWGTSGRGEQYF. The CDR3 bases are TGCAGTGCTTGGGGGACTAGCGGGAGGGGTGAGCAGTACTTC.

CDR3 sequence: CASSPLGGHSEQYF. The CDR3 bases are TGTGCCAGCAGTCCCTTGGGGGGACACAGCGAGCAGTACTTC. The V call is TRBV28, the J call TRBJ2-7; D may correspond to TRBD1 or TRBD2 (6 bases each). From germline, CDR1 is MDHEN and CDR2 SYDVKM. CDR3 size: 14 residues. Trimming removed 5 bases from V and 6 bases from J, with 17 bases in between.

This clonotype came up many times. The chain carries TRBV20-1 and TRBJ1-5; weak D call: TRBD1 (5 bases). CDR3 length: 16 amino acids. Trimming took off 4 bases at V and 6 bases at J, with 22 bases between the two ends. Germline assignment: CDR1 DFQATT and CDR2 SNEGSKA (reference sequence). The CDR3: CSANYIPGTLGQPQHF. CDR3 coding DNA: TGCAGTGCTAATTACATCCCAGGGACGTTGGGTCAGCCCCAGCATTTT.

The rearrangement uses TRBV28 and TRBJ2-1; D is possibly TRBD1 (5 bases). Germline V gene lookup returns CDR1 MDHEN and CDR2 SYDVKM. The CDR3 consists of 15 residues. V dropped 6 bases and J dropped 12 bases, with 24 bases sitting between them. In DNA, the CDR3 is TGTGCCAGCAGGCGCTACTCGCAGGGAATAAGATCGCAGTTCTTC. Its protein product is CASRRYSQGIRSQFF.

This clonotype was seen at least ten times. The rearrangement joins TRBV5-1 to TRBJ2-5; 10 nucleotides line up with TRBD2. Germline V gives CDR1 SGHRS, CDR2 YFSETQ. Trimming at V came to 0 bases and at J to 4 bases, leaving 12 bases not matched to a gene. The CDR3 loop spans 18 amino acids. CDR3 coding DNA: TGCGCCAGCAGCTTGGCCCCAAGATCAGCGGGAGGGAGAGAGACCCAGTACTTC. Translation: CASSLAPRSAGGRETQYF.

The chain has TRBV7-8 and TRBJ2-7, with a weak D call TRBD1 (6 bases). The CDR3 covers 11 residues. V lost 6 bases and J lost 6, with 9 bases in between. The germline V gene has CDR1 SGHVS and CDR2 FQNEAQ. This CDR3 is CASSTRGEQYF. The CDR3 DNA follows: TGTGCCAGCAGTACCAGGGGCGAGCAGTACTTC.

This clonotype was seen repeatedly, ten times or more. This rearrangement joins TRBV6-5 to TRBJ2-7, with D maybe TRBD1 (6 bases). The CDR3 loop spans 15 amino acids. V shed 5 bases and J shed 0 bases, with 14 bases lying between them. Germline V gives CDR1 MNHEY, CDR2 SVGAGI. CDR3 protein: CASSPNRVSSYEQYF. The CDR3 DNA reads TGTGCCAGCAGTCCGAACAGGGTGTCCTCCTACGAGCAGTACTTC.

V usage is TRBV25-1 and J usage is TRBJ2-1; tentatively, D is TRBD2 (7 bases). The CDR3 sequence is 12 residues long. Deletions cut 6 bases from V and 12 bases from J, with 15 bases between. CDR1 and CDR2 from the germline V gene are MGHDK and SYGVNS. The CDR3 DNA sequence: TGTGCCAGCAGGGAGGGGGGGCTTGTGCAGTTCTTC. The encoded protein is CASREGGLVQFF.